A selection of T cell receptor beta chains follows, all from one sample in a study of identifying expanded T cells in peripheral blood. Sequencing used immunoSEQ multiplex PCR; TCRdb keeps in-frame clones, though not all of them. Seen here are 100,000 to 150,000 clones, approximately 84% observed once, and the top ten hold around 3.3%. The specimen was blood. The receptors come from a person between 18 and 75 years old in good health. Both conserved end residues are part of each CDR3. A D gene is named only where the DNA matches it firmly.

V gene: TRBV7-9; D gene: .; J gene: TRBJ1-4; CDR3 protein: CASSPGMGAANEKLFF
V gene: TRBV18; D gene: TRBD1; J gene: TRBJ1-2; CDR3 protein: CASSPLPMTGGRYGYTF
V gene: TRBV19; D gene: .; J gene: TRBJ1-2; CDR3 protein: CASSKQGNYGYTF
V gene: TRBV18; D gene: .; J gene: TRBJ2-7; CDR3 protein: CASSPSQGDEQYF
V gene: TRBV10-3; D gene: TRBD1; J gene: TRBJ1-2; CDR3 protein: CAIRLTGDGYGYTF
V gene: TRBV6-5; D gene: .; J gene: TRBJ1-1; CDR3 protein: CASSYLDGNTEAFF
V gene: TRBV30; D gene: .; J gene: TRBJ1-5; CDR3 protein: CAWTGQPNQPQHF
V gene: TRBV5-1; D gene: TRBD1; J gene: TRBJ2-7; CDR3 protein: CASSSGQGFEQYF
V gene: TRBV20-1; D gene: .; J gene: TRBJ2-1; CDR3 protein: CSASIYEQFF
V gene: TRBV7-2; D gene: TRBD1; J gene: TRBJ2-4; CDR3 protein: CASSLRDREGIQYF
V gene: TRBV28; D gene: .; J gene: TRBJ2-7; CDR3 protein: CASSSQRGQGNYEQYF
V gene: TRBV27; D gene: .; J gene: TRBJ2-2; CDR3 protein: CASSRGTGELFF
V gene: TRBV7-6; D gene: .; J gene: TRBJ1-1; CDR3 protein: CASSSSAGDTEAFF
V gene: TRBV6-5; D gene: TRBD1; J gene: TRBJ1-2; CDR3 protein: CASSYLGQGLYGYTF
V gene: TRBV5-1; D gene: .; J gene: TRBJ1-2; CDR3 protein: CASSPDGRYGYTF
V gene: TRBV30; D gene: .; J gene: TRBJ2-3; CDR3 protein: CAWSDPRTIGTDTQYF
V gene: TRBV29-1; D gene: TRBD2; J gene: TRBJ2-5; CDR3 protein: CSVRGGEGGWETQYF
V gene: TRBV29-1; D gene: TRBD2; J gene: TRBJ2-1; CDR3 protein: CSVELVAGGASDEQFF
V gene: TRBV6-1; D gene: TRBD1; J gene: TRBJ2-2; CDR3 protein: CASSRDRGTGELFF
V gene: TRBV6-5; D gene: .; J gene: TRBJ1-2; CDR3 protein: CASGRRTKRDGYTF
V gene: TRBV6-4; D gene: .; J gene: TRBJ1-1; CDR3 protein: CASSDTGVTEAFF
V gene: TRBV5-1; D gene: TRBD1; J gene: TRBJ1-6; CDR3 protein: CASSLSPSRPGGNNSPLHF
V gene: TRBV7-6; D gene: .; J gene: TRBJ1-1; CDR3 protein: CASSSQSSTEAFF
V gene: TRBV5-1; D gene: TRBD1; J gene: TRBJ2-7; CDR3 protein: CASSLDGQASREQYF
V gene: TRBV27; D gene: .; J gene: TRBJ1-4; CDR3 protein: CASRSPTRNEKLFF
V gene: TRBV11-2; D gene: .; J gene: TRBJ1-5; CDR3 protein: CASSFGLRGPQHF
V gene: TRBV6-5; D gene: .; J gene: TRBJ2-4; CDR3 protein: CASSPGLGKNIQYF
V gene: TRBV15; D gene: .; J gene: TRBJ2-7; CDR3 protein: CATSSGRRVEQYF
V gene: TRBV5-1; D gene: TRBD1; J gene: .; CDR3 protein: CASSSGTGSSYEQYF
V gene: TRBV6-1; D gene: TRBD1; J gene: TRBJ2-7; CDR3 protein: CASSSTGTGSYEQYF
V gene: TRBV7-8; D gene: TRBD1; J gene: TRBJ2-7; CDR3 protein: CASSLGTVYEQYF
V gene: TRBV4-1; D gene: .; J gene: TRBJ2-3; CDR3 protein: CASSQDGGTFGGDTQYF
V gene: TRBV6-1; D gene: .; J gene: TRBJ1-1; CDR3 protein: CASSEAWGGTEAFF
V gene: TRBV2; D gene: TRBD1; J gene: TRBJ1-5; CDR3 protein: CASRWTGPNQPQHF
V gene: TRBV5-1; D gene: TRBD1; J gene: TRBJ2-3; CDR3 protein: CASSLGGTGIDTQYF
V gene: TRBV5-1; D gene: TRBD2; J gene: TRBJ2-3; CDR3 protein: CASSPTTSGDTQYF
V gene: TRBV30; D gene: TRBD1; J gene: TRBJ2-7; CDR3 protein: CACLRQGTTYEQYF
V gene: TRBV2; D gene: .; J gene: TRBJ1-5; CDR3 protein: CASSVYRDNQPQHF
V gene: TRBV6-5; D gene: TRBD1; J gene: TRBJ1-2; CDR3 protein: CASSRDRGREGYTF
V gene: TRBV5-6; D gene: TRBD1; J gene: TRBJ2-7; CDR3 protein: CASSFISGPGTGAYEQYF
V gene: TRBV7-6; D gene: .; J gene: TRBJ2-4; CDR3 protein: CASSRDPGTNIQYF
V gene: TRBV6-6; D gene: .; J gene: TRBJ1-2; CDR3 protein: CASSLKLLSHYGYTF
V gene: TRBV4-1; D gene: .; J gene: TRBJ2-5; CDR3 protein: CASSQFVAETQYF
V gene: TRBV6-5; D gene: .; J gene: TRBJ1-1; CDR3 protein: CASSPSPGPTEAFF
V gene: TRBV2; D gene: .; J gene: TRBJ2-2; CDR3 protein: CASSHSEGYTGELFF
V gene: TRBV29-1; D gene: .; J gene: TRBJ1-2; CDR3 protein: CSSLTSLYGYTF
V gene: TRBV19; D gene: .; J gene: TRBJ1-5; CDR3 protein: CAASAGPNAGNQPQHF
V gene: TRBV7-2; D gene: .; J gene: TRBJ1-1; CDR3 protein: CASSIDFLNTEAFF
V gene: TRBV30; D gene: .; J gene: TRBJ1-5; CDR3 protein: CAWSVRGNQPQHF
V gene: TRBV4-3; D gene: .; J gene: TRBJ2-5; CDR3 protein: CASSKKGGEQETQYF